Below are 19 T cell receptor beta chains sequenced from a single sample in a study of shared clonotypes between healthy human individuals. Sequencing was performed with immunoSEQ multiplex PCR; in TCRdb, only in-frame clones are kept and a portion is missing. The table includes about 530,000 clones, over 75% detected once. The sequencing input was PBMCs. Every receptor here comes from a woman in her thirties or forties in good health. Some clones in this sample may be carry-over from other donors' samples.

The chain combines TRBV7-6 with TRBJ1-2; a weak D match, TRBD1 (5 bases). Germline values: CDR1 SGHVS, CDR2 FNYEAQ. This CDR3 is built from 15 residues. Trimming removed 5 bases at V and 4 bases at J, with 17 bases between. As DNA, the CDR3 is TGTGCCAGCAGCCCCCCGGGGAGGGGTGGCTATGGCTACACCTTC. This sequence encodes CASSPPGRGGYGYTF.

This chain joins TRBV2 and TRBJ1-6; no clear D gene. CDR1 and CDR2 from the germline V gene are SNHLY and FYNNEI. The length of the CDR3 is 13 residues. Trimming cost V 2 bases and J 8 bases, with 7 bases left between them. CDR3 bases: TGTGCCAGCAGTGAAAGCCGGGATTCACCCCTCCACTTT. This translates into CASSESRDSPLHF.

The chain uses TRBV7-6 and TRBJ2-3; TRBD2 matches at 9 bases. CDR3 size: 18 residues. Trimming took 5 bases from V and 2 from J; bases not matched to a gene: 14. In germline, CDR1 is SGHVS, CDR2 FNYEAQ. Here the CDR3 reads CASSAIGTSRRTTDTQYF. The CDR3 nucleotides read TGTGCCAGCAGCGCGATCGGGACTAGCAGGAGGACCACAGATACGCAGTATTTT.

The rearrangement joins TRBV11-2 to TRBJ2-2, with a tentative D call TRBD2 (6 bases). V shed 2 bases and J shed 0 bases, with 10 bases lying between them. This CDR3 has 16 residues. From germline, CDR1 is SGHAT and CDR2 FQNNGV. CDR3: CASSLHPGANTGELFF. As DNA, the CDR3 is TGTGCCAGCAGCTTACATCCGGGAGCGAACACCGGGGAGCTGTTTTTT.

The chain recombines TRBV30 with TRBJ1-6; no clear D gene. The ends were cut back, 4 bases at V and 7 bases at J, with 8 bases in the middle. Germline CDR1 and CDR2: GTSNPN and SVGIG (reference sequence). The CDR3 consists of 12 residues. The CDR3 DNA follows: TGTGCCTGGATGCTTGGGAATTCACCCCTCCACTTT. Amino acids: CAWMLGNSPLHF.

There are many counts of this clone. V and J are TRBV4-2 and TRBJ2-4, with 13 bases identical to TRBD2. The ends lost 4 bases at V and 0 bases at J; junction bases unmatched: 6. Per the germline V gene, CDR1 is LGHNA and CDR2 is YNFKEQ. This CDR3 has 18 amino acids. CDR3 amino acids: CASSPWTSGSSAKNIQYF. The CDR3 DNA sequence: TGTGCCAGCAGCCCCTGGACTAGCGGGAGTTCAGCCAAAAACATTCAGTACTTC.

The table lists this clone with many counts. The chain joins TRBV16 to TRBJ1-1, with TRBD1 matching 10 bases. The germline gives CDR1 KGHSY, CDR2 FQNENV. The CDR3 covers 16 residues. Unmatched junction bases numbered 10, after V lost 3 bases and J lost 6 bases. The CDR3 region is CASSQGDRGYLSEAFF. The CDR3 DNA sequence: TGTGCCAGCAGCCAGGGGGACAGGGGATATTTGTCTGAAGCTTTCTTT.

The rearrangement links TRBV14 to TRBJ2-2, with D perhaps matching TRBD1 (6 bases). This CDR3 comprises 13 residues. V lost 3 bases, J lost 5 bases, and 7 bases lay in between. The germline gives CDR1 SGHDN, CDR2 FVKESK. CDR3 amino acids: CASSQGATGELFF. CDR3 bases: TGTGCCAGCAGCCAGGGGGCTACCGGGGAGCTGTTTTTT.

The chain joins TRBV5-1 to TRBJ2-1, with D perhaps matching TRBD1 (5 bases). The CDR3 loop spans 16 amino acids. Trimming pared 5 bases from V and 1 base from J, leaving 16 bases between. Germline-derived CDR1 and CDR2 are SGHRS and YFSETQ. The chain's CDR3 is CASSGRGGLSYNEQFF. The DNA for the CDR3 is TGCGCCAGCAGTGGAAGGGGCGGATTATCCTACAATGAGCAGTTCTTC.

V and J are TRBV7-2 and TRBJ2-5; D not certain. This CDR3 has 15 residues. CDR1 is SGHTA, CDR2 FQGNSA, per germline. Trimming stripped 1 base from V and 7 bases from J, with 16 bases between. This chain's CDR3 is CASSLVLPKEGTQYF. The CDR3 nucleotides are TGTGCCAGCAGCTTAGTACTGCCGAAAGAAGGGACCCAGTACTTC.

V is TRBV6-1 and J is TRBJ1-2, with D possibly TRBD1 on 6 matching bases. Germline V lookup: CDR1 MNHNS, CDR2 SASEGT. V was clipped by 1 base and J by 0 bases, with 12 bases between them. The CDR3 totals 16 residues. In DNA, the CDR3 is TGTGCCAGCAGTGAAGGAGGGACACTAGCTAACTATGGCTACACCTTC. Amino acid sequence: CASSEGGTLANYGYTF.

This chain joins TRBV5-1 and TRBJ1-4; 11 bases map to TRBD1. The V gene's germline CDR1 is SGHRS and CDR2 YFSETQ. V shed 4 bases, J shed 5 bases, and the junction held 4 bases outside the gene matches. The CDR3 loop spans 15 amino acids. This CDR3 is CASSGRDRGNEKLFF. The CDR3 DNA is TGCGCCAGCAGCGGACGGGACAGGGGGAATGAAAAACTGTTTTTT.

This clone was counted at least ten times. The chain couples TRBV6-4 to TRBJ2-1; 7 bases agree with TRBD2. Germline CDR1 and CDR2: MRHNA and SNTAGT. V shed 4 bases and J 6 bases; nucleotides not matched to a gene: 6. CDR3 length: 14 amino acids. DNA for the CDR3: TGTGCCAGCAGTGTGGCGGGAGAGTTCAATGAGCAGTTCTTC. This codes for CASSVAGEFNEQFF.

The rearrangement links TRBV4-1 to TRBJ1-3; no firm D call. The V and J ends lost 3 bases and 0 bases respectively, with 21 bases between them. Germline CDR1 MGHRA, CDR2 YSYEKL. The CDR3 covers 19 residues. In DNA form, the CDR3 reads TGCGCCAGCAGCCATCCTACCCAGCTCACCGGGAGCTCTGGAAACACCATATATTTT. It is translated as CASSHPTQLTGSSGNTIYF.

This chain uses TRBV29-1 with TRBJ2-5, with TRBD2 as a possible D gene (6 bases). V shed 8 bases and J shed 9 bases, with 16 bases lying between them. CDR1 is SQVTM, CDR2 ANQGSEA, per germline. This CDR3 is built from 11 residues. The CDR3 loop is CSLRGSSAQYF. The CDR3 DNA reads TGCAGCCTCCGGGGGAGTTCGGCCCAGTACTTC.

Comments on this clone: This same CDR3 is encoded by further DNA sequences in the sample. This chain connects TRBV28 to TRBJ2-7; possible D gene TRBD1, 5 bases. The germline CDR1 and CDR2 sequences are MDHEN and SYDVKM. Trimming pared 5 bases from V and 4 bases from J, leaving 9 bases between. This CDR3 is 12 amino acids long. In DNA, the CDR3 is TGTGCCAGCAGTCTGGCAGGGTACGAGCAGTACTTC. This codes for CASSLAGYEQYF.

This clone was counted between two and nine times. This rearrangement joins TRBV5-1 to TRBJ2-1; 8 bases are shared with TRBD2. CDR1 and CDR2 from the germline V gene are SGHRS and YFSETQ. V gave up 2 bases and J gave up 5 bases; unmatched junction bases: 3. The CDR3 has 14 amino acids. Here the CDR3 reads CASSLRLAHNEQFF. In nucleotides, the CDR3 is TGCGCCAGCAGCTTAAGACTAGCGCACAATGAGCAGTTCTTC.

The chain has TRBV7-9 and TRBJ2-3; the match to TRBD2 covers 7 bases. CDR1 and CDR2 from the germline V gene are SEHNR and FQNEAQ (reference sequence). This CDR3 contains 14 residues. V dropped 5 bases and J dropped 2; count of bases not matched to a gene: 4. CDR3 coding DNA: TGTGCCAGCAGCGCGAGCGGGATCACAGATACGCAGTATTTT. This encodes CASSASGITDTQYF.

The chain combines TRBV7-2 with TRBJ2-3, with D tentatively TRBD2 (7 bases). CDR1 is SGHTA, CDR2 FQGNSA, per germline. V shed 5 bases and J shed 0 bases, with 15 bases lying between them. The CDR3 has 16 amino acids. CDR3 sequence (DNA): TGTGCCAGCAGCCCCCGGGGGGCGAGCAGCACAGATACGCAGTATTTT. Amino acid sequence: CASSPRGASSTDTQYF.